The clone carrying this TCR beta chain appeared a few times. Its antigen is still unknown. Trimming at V came to 8 bases and at J to 8 bases, leaving 14 bases not matched to a gene. In germline, CDR1 is SEHNR, CDR2 FQNEAQ (reference sequence). The CDR3 has 14 amino acids. This sample is drawn from a study of cytomegalovirus exposure and HLA in healthy donors. PCR employed 60 Vbeta and 13 Jbeta primers. The table came from immunoSEQ multiplex PCR; TCRdb's copy has only in-frame clones and leaves some out. The repertoire has roughly 100,000 clones, 65% to 80% of them found once; the top ten carry about 10%. Overall study results and limits: Accounts indicate the classifier identified cytomegalovirus status with strong specificity and sensitivity. A list of 164 TCR beta chains associated with cytomegalovirus was given.

The sample consisted of PBMCs. The origin of this receptor is a man aged 50 or older in good health and CMV-seronegative. This chain joins TRBV7-9 and TRBJ1-2; TRBD1 matches at 7 bases. CDR3 coding DNA: TGTGCCAGCCTTCCCGGCAGGGGGGCGACGGGCTACACCTTC. It specifies CASLPGRGATGYTF.